This entry features one TCR beta chain sequence. The data originate from a study of shared clonotypes between healthy human individuals. Study-wide background: Donor ages ranged 18 to 49 years: a couple of women, a few men. The plates for each donor numbered three CD4 naive, three CD4 memory, two CD8 naive and one CD8 memory.

Trimming removed 5 bases from V and 4 bases from J; junction bases left unmatched: 9. The CDR3 consists of 15 residues. Germline CDR1 reads MDHEN; CDR2 reads SYDVKM. Terminally differentiated effector memory CD45RA+ cells were excluded by CCR7 positive selection of CD45RO-negative cells. Each subset's genomic DNA was split evenly across several immunoSEQ plates. When replicate PCRs were run on sorted subsets, they used 150 to 250 ng DNA, some 29,000 T cell genomes. The assay was immunoSEQ multiplex PCR, and TCRdb's table has in-frame clones only and misses some. The data hold about 600,000 clones, with about 95% observed a single time.

The chain uses TRBV28 and TRBJ2-7; 9 bases align to TRBD1. The source material was naive CD8+ T cells sorted from blood. This clonotype originated in a woman aged 25 to 45 in good health. CDR3 sequence: CASSPRTGVGYEQYF. As DNA, the CDR3 is TGTGCCAGCAGTCCCCGGACAGGGGTTGGGTACGAGCAGTACTTC.